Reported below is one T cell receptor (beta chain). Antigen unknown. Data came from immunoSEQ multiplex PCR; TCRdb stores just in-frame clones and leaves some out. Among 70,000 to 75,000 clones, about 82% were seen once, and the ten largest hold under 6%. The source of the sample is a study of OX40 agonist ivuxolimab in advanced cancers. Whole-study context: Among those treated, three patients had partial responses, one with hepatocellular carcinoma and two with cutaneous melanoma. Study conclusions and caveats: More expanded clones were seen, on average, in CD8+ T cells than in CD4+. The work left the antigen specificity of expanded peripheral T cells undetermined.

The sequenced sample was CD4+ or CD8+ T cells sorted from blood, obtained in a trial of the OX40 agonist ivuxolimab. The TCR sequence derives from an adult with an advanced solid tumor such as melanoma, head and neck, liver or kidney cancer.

CDR3 nucleotide sequence: TGCGCCAGCAGCTTGGCCCCGGGGTTCGATTATAACTATGGCTACACCTTC. This gives the protein CASSLAPGFDYNYGYTF. The V gene is TRBV5-1, the J gene TRBJ1-2; no firm D call. The CDR3 loop spans 17 amino acids. Trimming took 0 bases from V and 1 from J, leaving 16 bases between them. Germline-derived CDR1 and CDR2 are SGHRS and YFSETQ.